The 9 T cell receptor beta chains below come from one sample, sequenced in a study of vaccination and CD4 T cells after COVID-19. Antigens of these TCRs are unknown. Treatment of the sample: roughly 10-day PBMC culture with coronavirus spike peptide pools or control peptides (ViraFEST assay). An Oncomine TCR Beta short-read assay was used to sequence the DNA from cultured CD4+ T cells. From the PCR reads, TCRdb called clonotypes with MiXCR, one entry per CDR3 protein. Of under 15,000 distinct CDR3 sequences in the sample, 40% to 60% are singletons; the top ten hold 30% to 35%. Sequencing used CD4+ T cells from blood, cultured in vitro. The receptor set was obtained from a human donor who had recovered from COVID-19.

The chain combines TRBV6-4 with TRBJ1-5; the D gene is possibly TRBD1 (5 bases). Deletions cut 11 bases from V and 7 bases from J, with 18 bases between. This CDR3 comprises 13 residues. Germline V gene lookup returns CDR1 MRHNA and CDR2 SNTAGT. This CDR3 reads CAPRPVREQPQHF. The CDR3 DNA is TGTGCCCCCCGACCGGTCAGGGAACAGCCCCAGCATTTT.

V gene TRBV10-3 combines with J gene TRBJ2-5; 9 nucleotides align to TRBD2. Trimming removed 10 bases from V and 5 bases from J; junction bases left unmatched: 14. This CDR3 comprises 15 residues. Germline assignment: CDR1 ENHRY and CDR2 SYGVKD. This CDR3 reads CASLPGGGARETQYF. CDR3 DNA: TGTGCCAGCCTCCCGGGCGGGGGGGCCCGGGAGACCCAGTACTTC.

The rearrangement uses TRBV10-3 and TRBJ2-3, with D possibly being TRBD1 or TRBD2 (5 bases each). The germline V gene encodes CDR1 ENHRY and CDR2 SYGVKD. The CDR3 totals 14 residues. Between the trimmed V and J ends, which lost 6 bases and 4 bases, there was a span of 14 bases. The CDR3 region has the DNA TGTGCCATCAGCGGGACGGGCCGGGCAGATACGCAGTATTTT. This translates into CAISGTGRADTQYF.

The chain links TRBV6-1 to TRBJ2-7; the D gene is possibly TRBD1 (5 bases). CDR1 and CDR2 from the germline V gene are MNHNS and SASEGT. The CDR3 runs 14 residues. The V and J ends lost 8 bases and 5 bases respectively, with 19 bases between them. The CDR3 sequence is CASALGLPPHEQYF. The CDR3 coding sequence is TGTGCCAGCGCCCTGGGGCTGCCTCCCCACGAGCAGTACTTC.

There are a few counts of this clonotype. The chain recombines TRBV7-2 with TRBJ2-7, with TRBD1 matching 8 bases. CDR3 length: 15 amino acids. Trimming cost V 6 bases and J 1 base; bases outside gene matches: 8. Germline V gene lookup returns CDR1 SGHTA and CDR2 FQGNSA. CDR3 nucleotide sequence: TGTGCCAGCAGTTCCGGGGACAGGAGATCCTACGAGCAGTACTTC. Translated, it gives CASSSGDRRSYEQYF.

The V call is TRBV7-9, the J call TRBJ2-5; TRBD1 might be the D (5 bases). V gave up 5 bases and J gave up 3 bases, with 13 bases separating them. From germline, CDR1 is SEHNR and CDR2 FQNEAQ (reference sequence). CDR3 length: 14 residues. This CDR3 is CASSPSRGEETQYF. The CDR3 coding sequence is TGTGCCAGCAGCCCGAGTAGGGGCGAAGAGACCCAGTACTTC.

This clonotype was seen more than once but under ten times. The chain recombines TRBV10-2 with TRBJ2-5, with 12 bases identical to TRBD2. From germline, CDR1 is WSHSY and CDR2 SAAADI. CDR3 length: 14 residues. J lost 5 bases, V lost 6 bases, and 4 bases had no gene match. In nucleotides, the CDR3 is TGCGCCAGCAGCCTAGCGGGGGGGCCGGAGACCCAGTACTTC. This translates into CASSLAGGPETQYF.

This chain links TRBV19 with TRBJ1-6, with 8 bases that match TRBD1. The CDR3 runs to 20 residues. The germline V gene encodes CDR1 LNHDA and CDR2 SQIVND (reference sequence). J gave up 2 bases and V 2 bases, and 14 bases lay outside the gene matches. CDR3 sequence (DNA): TGTGCCAGTAGTATACCCTGGACAGGGACCCTATGGACCTATAATTCACCCCTCCACTTT. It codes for CASSIPWTGTLWTYNSPLHF.

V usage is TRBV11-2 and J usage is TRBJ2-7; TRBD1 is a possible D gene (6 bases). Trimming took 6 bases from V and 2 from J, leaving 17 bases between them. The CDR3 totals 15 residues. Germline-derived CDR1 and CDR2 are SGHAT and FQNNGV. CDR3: CASRSPGALPYEQYF. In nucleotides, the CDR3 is TGTGCCAGCAGATCCCCAGGGGCGCTCCCCTACGAGCAGTACTTC.